This T cell receptor (beta chain) was profiled in a study of response to subunit inactivated influenza vaccine. Study-wide findings and caveats: The authors suggested that every seasonal influenza vaccination recruits few new T cells.

With respect to this clonotype: Its antigen is not known.

The CDR3 has 13 residues. CDR1 is DFQATT and CDR2 is SNEGSKA in the germline V gene (reference sequence). V lost 7 bases, J lost 6 bases, and 9 bases stayed unmatched. TCRdb ran MiXCR on the RT-PCR reads and lists one entry per CDR3 protein. The table records 500,000 to 700,000 distinct CDR3 sequences, under 25% of them present only once. This sample was also put to use in a study of T cells expressing NK-cell markers. That source reports: Template switching by 5'RACE with UMIs generated the TCR beta cDNA.

The source material was CD4+ T cells sorted from PBMCs, sampled about 11 days after vaccination. V is TRBV20-1 and J is TRBJ1-2, with TRBD1 identical over 9 bases. The clonotype comes from a man in his fifties who received an inactivated influenza vaccine. CDR3 amino acids: CSEQGAGLNGYTF. The DNA for the CDR3 is TGCAGTGAACAGGGGGCTGGACTAAATGGCTACACCTTC.